Following are 28 T cell receptor beta chains from one sample sequenced in a study of radiotherapy plus CTLA-4 blockade in lung cancer. The repertoire was sequenced with immunoSEQ multiplex PCR; TCRdb's copy has only in-frame clones and lacks some. The table includes tens of thousands of clones, roughly three quarters detected once. The sequencing used peripheral blood, collected from a patient treated with radiotherapy plus ipilimumab. These TCRs come from a human donor with non-small cell lung cancer whose response to radiotherapy plus ipilimumab could not be evaluated.

This clone turned up a few times. The chain couples TRBV30 to TRBJ2-2; D might be TRBD2 (7 bases). The CDR3 totals 16 residues. In germline, CDR1 is GTSNPN, CDR2 SVGIG (reference sequence). V was cut by 0 bases and J by 5 bases, with 16 bases left in between. The CDR3 loop is CAWSVSRGAGTGELFF. In DNA, the CDR3 is TGTGCCTGGAGTGTATCCCGGGGGGCGGGGACCGGGGAGCTGTTTTTT.

The rearrangement joins TRBV7-2 to TRBJ1-1; D is uncertain. V lost 1 base, J lost 8 bases, and 11 bases lay in between. Germline-derived CDR1 and CDR2 are SGHTA and FQGNSA. The CDR3 covers 13 residues. Here the CDR3 reads CASSLERLPEAFF. DNA of the CDR3: TGTGCCAGCAGCTTAGAGAGGCTACCGGAAGCTTTCTTT.

The table lists this clone with a count of one. V gene TRBV13 combines with J gene TRBJ2-7; weak D call: TRBD2 (6 bases). The CDR3 runs 13 residues. Trimming removed 5 bases at V and 7 bases at J, with 15 bases between. Germline V CDR1 and CDR2: PRHDT, FYEKMQ (reference sequence). The CDR3 DNA follows: TGTGCCAGCAGCGTCGGGACGGCGGGGGAGCAGTACTTC. It specifies CASSVGTAGEQYF.

The chain combines TRBV27 with TRBJ1-6; TRBD1 is a possible D gene (5 bases). The CDR3 spans 14 residues. Germline CDR1 reads MNHEY; CDR2 reads SMNVEV (reference sequence). The V end was cut by 3 bases, the J end by 10 bases, with 13 bases between. In nucleotides, the CDR3 is TGTGCCAGCAGTTTCCCACAGGCGGGGTCACCCCTCCACTTT. Amino acid sequence: CASSFPQAGSPLHF.

Comments on this clone: This specimen includes other DNA sequences encoding the same CDR3. V gene TRBV19 combines with J gene TRBJ1-1; 10 positions match TRBD1. The CDR3 is 16 residues long. V shed 4 bases and J 3 bases; nucleotides not matched to a gene: 8. The germline CDR1 and CDR2 sequences are LNHDA and SQIVND (reference sequence). The CDR3 loop reads CASSSPGQGTHTEAFF. The CDR3 bases are TGTGCCAGTAGTAGCCCGGGACAGGGGACTCACACTGAAGCTTTCTTT.

The count of this clone is one. V and J are TRBV4-3 and TRBJ2-7; 11 nucleotides line up with TRBD1. V was clipped by 0 bases and J by 7 bases; unmatched bases: 5. Looked up from germline, CDR1 is LGHNA and CDR2 is YSLEER. The CDR3 consists of 15 residues. CDR3 DNA: TGCGCCAGCAGCCAAGATGGACAGGGGGCGCGGGAGCAGTACTTC. Translated, it gives CASSQDGQGAREQYF.

The rearrangement links TRBV5-4 to TRBJ1-2; 7 nucleotides match TRBD1. Germline assignment: CDR1 SGHNT and CDR2 YYREEE (reference sequence). V dropped 3 bases and J dropped 2; count of bases not matched to a gene: 7. The CDR3 runs to 15 residues. CDR3 nucleotide sequence: TGTGCCAGCAGCTCCGAGACAGGGCGCAACTATGGCTACACCTTC. As protein: CASSSETGRNYGYTF.

The chain carries TRBV14 and TRBJ2-7; D is perhaps TRBD1 (5 bases). The V gene's germline CDR1 is SGHDN and CDR2 FVKESK. Trimming cost V 0 bases and J 7 bases, with 10 bases left between them. The CDR3 spans 13 residues. The CDR3 DNA reads as TGTGCCAGCAGCCAAGATCCAGGGCATGAGCAGTACTTC. Protein sequence: CASSQDPGHEQYF.

This clone is deemed medium-sized. The chain combines TRBV6-1 with TRBJ2-7; a possible D gene is TRBD1 (6 bases). The V gene lost 6 bases and the J gene lost 0 bases, with 12 bases spanning the gap. The CDR3 loop spans 14 amino acids. Per the germline V gene, CDR1 is MNHNS and CDR2 is SASEGT. The CDR3: CASRGYRDSYEQYF. The CDR3 DNA follows: TGTGCCAGCAGGGGGTACAGGGACTCCTACGAGCAGTACTTC.

This chain links TRBV2 with TRBJ2-5; 8 bases line up with TRBD2. Unmatched junction bases numbered 9, after V lost 10 bases and J lost 5 bases. This CDR3 has 13 amino acids. Germline assignment: CDR1 SNHLY and CDR2 FYNNEI. The CDR3 sequence is CATSGGGRETQYF. Here the CDR3 DNA reads TGTGCCACCTCGGGAGGGGGGAGGGAGACCCAGTACTTC.

V and J are TRBV5-1 and TRBJ1-1; 8 bases are shared with TRBD1. Germline V CDR1 and CDR2: SGHRS, YFSETQ. V lost 3 bases and J lost 7; bases outside the gene matches: 5. The CDR3 contains 13 residues. The CDR3 DNA follows: TGCGCCAGCAGCTACCTACAGGGGGGTGAAGCTTTCTTT. Its translation is CASSYLQGGEAFF.

The chain is built from TRBV7-9 and TRBJ1-2; 7 bases are a match to TRBD1. Germline V gene data show CDR1 as SEHNR and CDR2 as FQNEAQ (reference sequence). The length of the CDR3 is 15 residues. The trim removed 6 bases at V and 4 bases at J, leaving 11 bases unmatched. The CDR3, as DNA: TGTGCCAGCAGATCGAGATCAGGGGGGACCTATGGCTACACCTTC. Amino acid sequence: CASRSRSGGTYGYTF. The full variable domain, in which reference TRBV7-9 and TRBJ1-2 provide the parts outside the CDR3, is DTGVSQNPRHKITKRGQNVTFRCDPISEHNRLYWYRQTLGQGPEFLTYFQNEAQLEKSRLLSDRFSAERPKGSFSTLEIQRTEQGDSAMYLCASRSRSGGTYGYTFGSGTRLTVV.

This clone was recorded once. The J gene is TRBJ2-2, the V gene TRBV11-3; 8 positions agree with TRBD2. Trimming removed 3 bases from V and 4 bases from J; junction bases left unmatched: 4. The CDR3 totals 15 residues. Per germline, CDR1 SGHNT and CDR2 YENEEA. CDR3 loop: CASSFASGGTGELFF. The CDR3 region has the DNA TGTGCCAGCAGCTTCGCCAGCGGGGGCACCGGGGAGCTGTTTTTT. Filled out from reference TRBV11-3 and TRBJ2-2, the complete variable domain reads EAGVVQSPRYKIIEKKQPVAFWCNPISGHNTLYWYLQNLGQGPELLIRYENEEAVDDSQLPKDRFSAERLKGVDSTLKIQPAELGDSAVYLCASSFASGGTGELFFGEGSRLTVL.

The rearrangement uses TRBV29-1 and TRBJ2-3; 7 nucleotides agree with TRBD2. This CDR3 comprises 15 residues. Trimming removed 3 bases from V and 1 base from J; junction bases left unmatched: 7. CDR1 is SQVTM and CDR2 is ANQGSEA in the germline V gene. This chain's CDR3 is CSVEAGVSGTDTQYF. CDR3 bases: TGCAGCGTTGAGGCGGGGGTATCAGGCACAGATACGCAGTATTTT.

This chain uses TRBV6-1 with TRBJ1-5, with 12 bases identical to TRBD1. J was trimmed by 3 bases and V by 4 bases; bases with no gene match: 13. CDR3 length: 19 residues. Germline values: CDR1 MNHNS, CDR2 SASEGT. The CDR3 sequence: CASSGPRDRGRRVNQPQHF. As DNA, the CDR3 is TGTGCCAGCAGTGGTCCCAGGGACAGGGGGCGCCGAGTCAATCAGCCCCAGCATTTT.

This rearrangement joins TRBV13 to TRBJ2-5; 7 positions match TRBD1. Trimming at V came to 5 bases and at J to 5 bases, leaving 17 bases not matched to a gene. Germline CDR1 and CDR2: PRHDT and FYEKMQ (reference sequence). This CDR3 region has 17 residues. CDR3 protein: CASSLSGMGQGEETQYF. CDR3 in DNA: TGTGCCAGCAGCCTATCCGGGATGGGGCAGGGGGAGGAGACCCAGTACTTC.

The gene calls are TRBV4-3 and TRBJ1-1; 7 bases align to TRBD1. The CDR3 loop spans 14 amino acids. The V gene's germline CDR1 is LGHNA and CDR2 YSLEER. V shed 2 bases and J 6 bases; nucleotides not matched to a gene: 6. The CDR3 DNA reads TGCGCCAGCAGCCAAAAAAGGGGGCTTGCTGAAGCTTTCTTT. As protein: CASSQKRGLAEAFF.

This clone was seen just once. Compared with germline, one end of the junction differs, possibly owing to a read error. The V gene is TRBV28, the J gene TRBJ1-1, with D unresolved. Germline V gene lookup returns CDR1 MDHEN and CDR2 SYDVKM. The CDR3 contains 15 residues. The CDR3 coding sequence is TGTGCCAGCAGTTTTTTTGGAGGATCGAACGCTGAAGCTTTCTTT. Protein: CASSFFGGSNAEAFF.

The V gene is TRBV4-1, the J gene TRBJ1-1, with a tentative D call TRBD1 (5 bases). This CDR3 contains 17 residues. CDR1 and CDR2 (germline): MGHRA, YSYEKL. V gave up 4 bases and J gave up 4 bases, with 22 bases separating them. For the CDR3, the DNA is TGCGCCAGCAGCCCGGGGGGGTCCGTCCTGGTGGGCACTGAAGCTTTCTTT. It codes for CASSPGGSVLVGTEAFF.

J is TRBJ1-4 and V is TRBV4-2, with D perhaps matching TRBD1 (6 bases). Germline CDR1 is LGHNA and CDR2 is YNFKEQ. The V gene lost 1 base and the J gene lost 7 bases, with 13 bases spanning the gap. The CDR3 sequence is 15 residues long. CDR3 sequence: CASSQARGGGEKLFF. The CDR3 nucleotides read TGTGCCAGCAGCCAAGCAAGGGGGGGCGGTGAAAAACTGTTTTTT.

V and J are TRBV4-3 and TRBJ1-1; D ambiguous. Trimming cost V 5 bases and J 1 base, with 14 bases left between them. CDR3 length equals 15 residues. Germline V gene lookup returns CDR1 LGHNA and CDR2 YSLEER. This CDR3 reads CASSVRRGWNTEAFF. CDR3 nucleotides: TGCGCCAGCAGCGTCCGCCGCGGATGGAACACTGAAGCTTTCTTT.

J is TRBJ2-5 and V is TRBV11-1; 9 bases fit TRBD2. CDR1 is SGHAT and CDR2 is FQDESV in the germline V gene (reference sequence). The CDR3 loop spans 17 amino acids. V shed 1 base, J shed 4 bases, and the junction held 10 bases outside the gene matches. This CDR3 is CASSLERVAGVGETQYF. The CDR3 bases are TGTGCCAGCAGCTTAGAGAGAGTAGCGGGAGTGGGAGAGACCCAGTACTTC. The full variable domain, with the rest looked up from reference TRBV11-1 and TRBJ2-5, is EAEVAQSPRYKITEKSQAVAFWCDPISGHATLYWYRQILGQGPELLVQFQDESVVDDSQLPKDRFSAERLKGVDSTLKIQPAELGDSAMYLCASSLERVAGVGETQYFGPGTRLLVL.

Here the CDR3 DNA reads TGTGCCAGCAGGAAGCGGGAGATCACAGATACGCAGTATTTT. Protein product: CASRKREITDTQYF. The gene calls are TRBV28 and TRBJ2-3; 8 nucleotides agree with TRBD2. The germline gives CDR1 MDHEN, CDR2 SYDVKM. The length of the CDR3 is 14 residues. V was pared by 6 bases and J by 2 bases, with 4 bases of the junction left unmatched.

The V call is TRBV2, the J call TRBJ1-1; 9 positions match TRBD1. There are 15 residues in the CDR3. Trimming removed 7 bases from V and 4 bases from J; junction bases left unmatched: 10. Germline CDR1 reads SNHLY; CDR2 reads FYNNEI. The CDR3 protein is CASNPPGQGITEAFF. The CDR3 nucleotides are TGTGCCAGCAATCCACCAGGACAGGGGATCACTGAAGCTTTCTTT.

This chain uses TRBV28 with TRBJ1-2; D uncertain. In germline, CDR1 is MDHEN, CDR2 SYDVKM. The CDR3 runs to 11 residues. The ends were cut back, 6 bases at V and 2 bases at J, with 4 bases in the middle. The DNA for the CDR3 is TGTGCCAGCAGGACAAACTATGGCTACACCTTC. Encoded protein: CASRTNYGYTF.

The V gene is TRBV7-2, the J gene TRBJ2-5, with a weak D call TRBD2 (6 bases). From germline, CDR1 is SGHTA and CDR2 FQGNSA. Trimming cost V 6 bases and J 4 bases, with 12 bases left between them. CDR3 length: 13 amino acids. This chain's CDR3 is CASRGGIAETQYF. For the CDR3, the DNA is TGTGCCAGCAGGGGGGGAATAGCAGAGACCCAGTACTTC.

The chain links TRBV7-7 to TRBJ2-1; 8 positions agree with TRBD1. The J segment lost 10 bases and the V segment lost 1 base, leaving 3 bases of the junction unmatched. The germline V gene has CDR1 SSHAT and CDR2 FNYEAQ (reference sequence). The CDR3 spans 13 residues. The CDR3 DNA reads as TGTGCCAGCAGCTTAGACAGGGGGAGGGAGCAGTTCTTC. It translates to CASSLDRGREQFF.

This chain links TRBV2 with TRBJ2-7; perhaps TRBD1 as D (5 bases). The ends were cut back, 1 base at V and 0 bases at J, with 7 bases in the middle. Germline values: CDR1 SNHLY, CDR2 FYNNEI. This CDR3 has 14 residues. The chain's CDR3 is CASSEGQGSYEQYF. In DNA, the CDR3 is TGTGCCAGCAGTGAAGGGCAGGGCTCCTACGAGCAGTACTTC.